What follows is one T cell receptor beta chain and its context. What it binds is not known. Only in-frame clones appear in the TCRdb table, and some are missing; sequencing was by immunoSEQ multiplex PCR. The sample has around 160,000 clones, more than 75% seen once. These data come from a study of cytomegalovirus exposure and HLA in healthy donors. Study-wide results and limits: The finding came from a later analysis; first-cohort TCR clusters tended to co-occur in the 130 or so validation repertoires. Overall, 164 TCR beta chains were annotated as cytomegalovirus-associated.

The TCR originated in a man aged 18-30 years in good health and CMV-seronegative. The sequenced material came from PBMCs.

As DNA, the CDR3 is TGTGCCAGCAGGTTGGGGGGAACTATGAACTATGGCTACACCTTC. Its protein product is CASRLGGTMNYGYTF. The chain carries TRBV2 and TRBJ1-2, with a weak D call TRBD1 (5 bases). The CDR3 has 15 residues. Per germline, CDR1 SNHLY and CDR2 FYNNEI. V lost 6 bases, J lost 2 bases, and 16 bases lay in between.